A selection of T cell receptor beta chains follows, all from one sample in a study of blood T cell repertoires in COVID-19. TCRdb's table, derived via immunoSEQ multiplex PCR, lists solely in-frame clones and lacks some. This sample has about 240,000 clones, with roughly 80% found just once. Input material: PBMCs or T cells enriched from blood (not recorded which). The receptors were gathered from a woman aged 40 to 50 who had been exposed to COVID-19. Each CDR3 is given with its conserved first and last residue. Each record gives: CDR3 protein, CDR3 DNA, clone size, V gene, J gene, D gene. D genes are given only for firm matches. Size is omitted from some rows. Given values are once, few, many or a class for expanded clones.

CDR3: CSVEFGRRYSGNTIYF
DNA: TGCAGCGTTGAGTTCGGCCGGAGATATTCTGGAAACACCATATATTTT
size: .
V: TRBV29-1
J: TRBJ1-3
D: .

CDR3: CAISVQGERNTGELFF
DNA: TGTGCCATCAGTGTTCAGGGGGAAAGGAACACCGGGGAGCTGTTTTTT
size: .
V: TRBV10-3
J: TRBJ2-2
D: TRBD1

CDR3: CASTPGQANTGELFF
DNA: TGTGCCAGCACACCCGGACAGGCGAACACCGGGGAGCTGTTTTTT
size: few
V: TRBV19
J: TRBJ2-2
D: TRBD1

CDR3: CASSPKDRGDTEAFF
DNA: TGTGCCAGTAGTCCCAAGGACAGGGGGGACACTGAAGCTTTCTTT
size: once
V: TRBV19
J: TRBJ1-1
D: TRBD1

CDR3: CASSLKLGGVNTGELFF
DNA: TGTGCCAGCAGCTTAAAGCTGGGCGGGGTGAACACCGGGGAGCTGTTTTTT
size: .
V: TRBV7-3
J: TRBJ2-2
D: .

CDR3: CASSESGTGVSPLHF
DNA: TGTGCCAGCAGCGAATCCGGGACAGGGGTTTCACCCCTCCACTTT
size: .
V: TRBV11-2
J: TRBJ1-6
D: TRBD1

CDR3: CASSLGGSLGTGSGNTIYF
DNA: TGTGCCAGCAGCTTAGGCGGGTCCTTAGGGACAGGCTCTGGAAACACCATATATTTT
size: .
V: TRBV7-8
J: TRBJ1-3
D: TRBD1

CDR3: CASSKTGGGETQYF
DNA: TGTGCCAGCAGCAAGACAGGGGGCGGAGAGACCCAGTACTTC
size: .
V: TRBV7-6
J: TRBJ2-5
D: TRBD1

CDR3: CASSQGLQGARGNTIYF
DNA: TGTGCCAGTAGTCAAGGGCTACAGGGGGCGCGTGGAAACACCATATATTTT
size: .
V: TRBV19
J: TRBJ1-3
D: TRBD1

CDR3: CATSDGSRGEQFF
DNA: TGTGCCACCAGCGATGGTAGCCGCGGTGAGCAGTTCTTC
size: .
V: TRBV24-1
J: TRBJ2-1
D: .

CDR3: CASSPREGRTNEQFF
DNA: TGTGCCAGCAGCCCTAGGGAGGGGAGGACGAATGAGCAGTTCTTC
size: .
V: TRBV5-4
J: TRBJ2-1
D: TRBD2

CDR3: CASSTLSGASQETQYF
DNA: TGTGCCAGCAGTACCCTTAGCGGGGCGAGCCAAGAGACCCAGTACTTC
size: .
V: TRBV6-2/TRBV6-3
J: TRBJ2-5
D: TRBD2

CDR3: CASSSTGQGGNQPQHF
DNA: TGTGCCAGCAGCTCCACCGGCCAGGGTGGAAATCAGCCCCAGCATTTT
size: .
V: TRBV28
J: TRBJ1-5
D: .

CDR3: CASSPYNTQGARYAEAFF
DNA: TGTGCCAGCAGCCCTTATAACACGCAGGGGGCGCGGTATGCTGAAGCTTTCTTT
size: once
V: TRBV14
J: TRBJ1-1
D: TRBD1

CDR3: CASSLAGRANYGYTF
DNA: TGTGCCAGCAGCCTTGCGGGGCGAGCTAACTATGGCTACACCTTC
size: .
V: TRBV7-9
J: TRBJ1-2
D: .

CDR3: CASRLMTGFSYEQYF
DNA: TGTGCCAGCAGACTCATGACAGGCTTCTCCTACGAGCAGTACTTC
size: .
V: TRBV2
J: TRBJ2-7
D: .

CDR3: CASSLGQGETEAFF
DNA: TGTGCCAGCAGCTTAGGGCAGGGGGAGACTGAAGCTTTCTTT
size: few
V: TRBV7-9
J: TRBJ1-1
D: TRBD1

CDR3: CASSDFDRNNYGYTF
DNA: TGTGCCAGCAGTGACTTCGACAGGAATAACTATGGCTACACCTTC
size: .
V: TRBV2
J: TRBJ1-2
D: .

CDR3: CASSQGLLYGYTF
DNA: TGTGCCAGCAGCCAAGGTCTCCTCTATGGCTACACCTTC
size: once
V: TRBV14
J: TRBJ1-2
D: .

CDR3: CASSASSGTGYNEQFF
DNA: TGTGCCAGCAGCGCCTCATCAGGGACAGGGTACAATGAGCAGTTCTTC
size: .
V: TRBV9
J: TRBJ2-1
D: TRBD1

CDR3: CASSPSGGDTDTQYF
DNA: TGTGCCAGCAGTCCGAGCGGGGGAGACACAGATACGCAGTATTTT
size: .
V: TRBV3-1/TRBV3-2
J: TRBJ2-3
D: TRBD2

CDR3: CASSWGAFLNYGYTF
DNA: TGTGCCAGCAGTTGGGGAGCCTTCCTGAACTATGGCTACACCTTC
size: .
V: TRBV6-5
J: TRBJ1-2
D: .

CDR3: CASSPQGQTSNQPQHF
DNA: TGTGCCAGCTCACCCCAGGGACAGACAAGCAATCAGCCCCAGCATTTT
size: .
V: TRBV18
J: TRBJ1-5
D: TRBD1

CDR3: CASKPGAGNTIYF
DNA: TGTGCCAGCAAGCCAGGGGCAGGAAACACCATATATTTT
size: many
V: TRBV9
J: TRBJ1-3
D: .

CDR3: CASTHGQGGEKLFF
DNA: TGTGCCAGCACCCATGGACAGGGAGGAGAAAAACTGTTTTTT
size: .
V: TRBV28
J: TRBJ1-4
D: TRBD1

CDR3: CASSEGLAGDGYTF
DNA: TGTGCCAGCAGCGAGGGGTTGGCAGGGGATGGCTACACCTTC
size: .
V: TRBV11-3
J: TRBJ1-2
D: .

CDR3: CASSQAPGQGYTIYF
DNA: TGTGCCAGCAGCCAAGCTCCGGGACAGGGGTACACCATATATTTT
size: .
V: TRBV3-1/TRBV3-2
J: TRBJ1-3
D: TRBD1

CDR3: CASSSPRLTGIYGYTF
DNA: TGTGCCAGCAGTTCCCCTCGCCTAACAGGGATCTATGGCTACACCTTC
size: .
V: TRBV6-5
J: TRBJ1-2
D: .

CDR3: CASSLVSSEQYF
DNA: TGTGCCAGCAGTTTAGTCTCGAGTGAGCAGTACTTC
size: once
V: TRBV12-3/TRBV12-4
J: TRBJ2-7
D: .

CDR3: CASNRPGQETQYF
DNA: TGTGCCAGTAACAGGCCAGGCCAAGAGACCCAGTACTTC
size: .
V: TRBV19
J: TRBJ2-5
D: .

CDR3: CATSGTSGGTQYF
DNA: TGTGCCACCAGTGGGACTAGCGGGGGGACCCAGTACTTC
size: .
V: TRBV24-1
J: TRBJ2-5
D: TRBD2

CDR3: CASSLEGPGNTIYF
DNA: TGCGCCAGCAGCTTGGAGGGGCCGGGAAACACCATATATTTT
size: .
V: TRBV5-1
J: TRBJ1-3
D: .

CDR3: CASTGTRGQPQHF
DNA: TGTGCCAGTACCGGGACTCGGGGACAGCCCCAGCATTTT
size: .
V: TRBV19
J: TRBJ1-5
D: .

CDR3: CASSPTGGVSSPLHF
DNA: TGCGCCAGCAGCCCAACAGGGGGGGTGAGTTCACCCCTCCACTTT
size: .
V: TRBV5-1
J: TRBJ1-6
D: TRBD1

CDR3: CASSLGLGVTGELFF
DNA: TGTGCCAGCAGCCTGGGACTAGGGGTCACCGGGGAGCTGTTTTTT
size: .
V: TRBV3-1/TRBV3-2
J: TRBJ2-2
D: TRBD2

CDR3: CASSQTSGGTDTQYF
DNA: TGTGCCAGCAGCCAGACTAGCGGGGGCACAGATACGCAGTATTTT
size: .
V: TRBV4-2
J: TRBJ2-3
D: TRBD2

CDR3: CASSPAGGRTDTQYF
DNA: TGCGCCAGCAGCCCTGCGGGGGGCCGCACAGATACGCAGTATTTT
size: .
V: TRBV5-1
J: TRBJ2-3
D: TRBD2

CDR3: CASSQGQGVEKQYF
DNA: TGTGCCAGCAGCCAGGGACAGGGTGTTGAGAAGCAGTACTTC
size: .
V: TRBV28
J: TRBJ2-7
D: TRBD1

CDR3: CASSYSNGGTDTQYF
DNA: TGTGCCAGCAGTTACTCGAACGGCGGGACAGATACGCAGTATTTT
size: .
V: TRBV6-2/TRBV6-3
J: TRBJ2-3
D: .

CDR3: CASSQGRGANYGYTF
DNA: TGTGCCAGCAGCCAAGGACGTGGAGCTAACTATGGCTACACCTTC
size: .
V: TRBV3-1/TRBV3-2
J: TRBJ1-2
D: .

CDR3: CATSYRVSSLNEQFF
DNA: TGTGCCACCAGCTACAGGGTATCATCTTTGAATGAGCAGTTCTTC
size: once
V: TRBV15
J: TRBJ2-1
D: .

CDR3: CASSSSGSNQPQHF
DNA: TGTGCCAGCAGTTCGTCCGGTAGCAATCAGCCCCAGCATTTT
size: .
V: TRBV2
J: TRBJ1-5
D: .